This TCR beta chain was profiled in a study of T-cell reconstitution after alpha-beta-depleted transplantation in children. Whole-study results and caveats: A year post-transplant, T-cell counts and diversity derived mostly from newly produced T cells. Recipient T cells and thymic progenitors that survived gave rise to the high TCRbeta diversity observed at day 60 in some patients.

This clonotype has at least ten counts. Its specificity is not known. The CDR3 contains 18 residues. Germline V gives CDR1 LGHDT, CDR2 YNNKEL (reference sequence). Trimming cost V 4 bases and J 0 bases; bases outside gene matches: 12. Researchers prepared the TCRbeta library using unique molecular identifiers, the study reports. TCRdb fed the PCR reads into MiXCR, producing one record per CDR3 protein. In the table there are 200,000 to 250,000 distinct CDR3 sequences, roughly a tenth of which are singletons. The sample in question was PBMCs, obtained before TCRalphabeta/CD19-depleted stem cell transplant. This rearrangement joins TRBV3-1 to TRBJ2-1; 7 bases are a match to TRBD2. The receptor comes from a child younger than two with acute myeloid leukemia, due to receive a stem cell transplant. The CDR3 is CASSPLGLRESSYNEQFF. Written as DNA, the CDR3 is TGTGCCAGCAGCCCCTTGGGGTTGCGGGAGAGCTCCTACAATGAGCAGTTCTTC.